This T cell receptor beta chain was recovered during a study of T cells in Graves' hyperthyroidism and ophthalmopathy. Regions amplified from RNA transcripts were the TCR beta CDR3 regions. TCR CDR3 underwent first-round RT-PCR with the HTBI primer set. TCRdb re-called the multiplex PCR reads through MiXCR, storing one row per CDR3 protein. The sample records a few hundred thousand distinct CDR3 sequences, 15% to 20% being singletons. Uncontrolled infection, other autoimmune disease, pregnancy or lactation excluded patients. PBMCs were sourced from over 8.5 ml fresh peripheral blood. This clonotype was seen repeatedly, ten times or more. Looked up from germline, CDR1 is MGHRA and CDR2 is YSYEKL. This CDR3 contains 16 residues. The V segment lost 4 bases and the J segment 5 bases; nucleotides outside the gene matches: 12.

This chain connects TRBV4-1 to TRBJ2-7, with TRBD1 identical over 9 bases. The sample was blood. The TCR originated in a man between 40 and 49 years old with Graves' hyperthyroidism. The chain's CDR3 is CASSLTPGTGFDEQYF. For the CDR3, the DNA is TGCGCCAGCAGCCTAACGCCCGGGACAGGGTTTGACGAGCAGTACTTC.